The 5 T cell receptor beta chains presented below share a single source sample, sequenced in a study of blood T cell repertoires in COVID-19. Sequencing was performed with immunoSEQ multiplex PCR; in TCRdb, only in-frame clones are kept and a portion is missing. This sample has about 100,000 clones, with around four fifths found just once. Sequenced material: peripheral blood. These receptors came from a man between 65 and 85 years old with active or convalescent COVID-19.

This clone was seen more than once but under ten times. This chain joins TRBV7-2 and TRBJ2-7; 7 bases line up with TRBD1. Germline V CDR1 and CDR2: SGHTA, FQGNSA. CDR3 length equals 13 residues. V shed 0 bases and J 8 bases; nucleotides not matched to a gene: 4. The CDR3 DNA sequence: TGTGCCAGCAGCTTAGCGGCGACAGGGCAGCAGTACTTC. This codes for CASSLAATGQQYF.

The chain carries TRBV4-1 and TRBJ1-4, with 8 nucleotides matching TRBD1. The germline V gene has CDR1 MGHRA and CDR2 YSYEKL. Trimming cost V 2 bases and J 5 bases; bases outside gene matches: 4. The CDR3 consists of 15 residues. The CDR3, as DNA: TGCGCCAGCAGCCAACCCAGGGGGCACAATGAAAAACTGTTTTTT. As protein: CASSQPRGHNEKLFF.

The CDR3 bases are TGCGCCAGCAGCCAGTGGACTAGCGGGGAGCAGTTCTTC. Protein sequence: CASSQWTSGEQFF. The V and J genes are TRBV4-3 and TRBJ2-1; 11 bases fit TRBD2. V trimming: 3 bases; J trimming: 10 bases; junction bases outside the gene matches: 2. The CDR3 runs to 13 residues. Looked up from germline, CDR1 is LGHNA and CDR2 is YSLEER.

This sequence joins TRBV28 and TRBJ1-2, with 8 bases lining up with TRBD1. Germline trimming cut 5 bases from V and 5 bases from J; bases unmatched to any gene: 7. Germline lookup yields CDR1 MDHEN and CDR2 SYDVKM. CDR3 length: 14 residues. CDR3 loop: CASSGGQGLYGYTF. The CDR3 DNA is TGTGCCAGCAGTGGCGGACAGGGACTTTATGGCTACACCTTC.

The V call is TRBV7-9, the J call TRBJ1-3, with D uncertain. The CDR3 totals 14 residues. Per the germline V gene, CDR1 is SEHNR and CDR2 is FQNEAQ (reference sequence). The V end was cut by 1 base, the J end by 4 bases, with 8 bases between. The DNA for the CDR3 is TGTGCCAGCAGCTTAGAAGGGAGCGGAAACACCATATATTTT. Its protein is CASSLEGSGNTIYF.